These 23 T cell receptor beta chains were all obtained from the same sample, sequenced in a study of post-analysis software for immune sequencing data (dated by TCRdb to the mid-2010s). Here is what the overall study found, with its caveats: Significantly higher frequencies in patients than in controls were found for five or six TRBV segments, including TRBV5-6, TRBV5-1 and TRBV20-1.

Their cognate antigens are unknown. Libraries were made using PCR. TCRdb lists the instrument as Illumina HiSeq 2500. Unique molecular identifiers were incorporated into TCR beta cDNA libraries to reduce PCR and sequencing biases. The public reads were run again by TCRdb, first through fastp at Q25 and then through MiXCR, and only productive beta chains were kept. Rows merge per CDR3 protein into single entries with the most common DNA and genes. This sample lists hundreds of thousands of distinct CDR3 sequences; 39% were detected once. The ten top clones hold less than 10% of the sample. Sample: blood. The origin of the receptors is a girl aged 2 to 10 with multiple sclerosis.

This clonotype was seen only a few times. The gene calls are TRBV6-2 or TRBV6-3 and TRBJ2-5, with D possibly being TRBD2 (6 bases). The CDR3 consists of 14 residues. Trimming shortened V by 7 bases and J by 1 base, and 13 bases separated the two germline ends. Germline assignment: CDR1 MNHEY and CDR2 SVGEGT. CDR3 amino acids: CASNTPGLQETQYF. DNA for the CDR3: TGTGCCAGCAACACCCCGGGACTCCAAGAGACCCAGTACTTC.

V is TRBV7-2 and J is TRBJ2-7, with D maybe TRBD2 (6 bases). TRBJ2-5 matches the DNA end more closely, so the J call is doubtful. The CDR3 runs 14 residues. CDR1 is SGHTA and CDR2 is FQGNSA in the germline V gene. In DNA form, the CDR3 reads TGTGCCAGCAGCTACGGGAGCTTCTGCGAGACCCAGTACTTC. Translated, it gives CASSYGSFCETQYF.

Only a few counts were recorded for this clonotype. As DNA, the CDR3 is TGTGCCAGCAGGGGCGACAGGGACGAGCAGTACTTC. This codes for CASRGDRDEQYF. The chain recombines TRBV28 with TRBJ2-5, with 7 bases matching TRBD1. The J call is uncertain, as TRBJ2-7 better fits the DNA end. The CDR3 has 12 amino acids. The germline CDR1 and CDR2 sequences are MDHEN and SYDVKM.

The chain recombines TRBV12-3 or TRBV12-4 with TRBJ2-1, with TRBD2 matching 7 bases. The junction had 13 bases not matched to a gene; V was cut back by 3 bases and J by 8 bases. CDR3 length: 16 residues. The CDR3 region is CASSFLPGGSSHEQFF. The CDR3, as DNA: TGTGCCAGCAGTTTTCTCCCGGGCGGGAGCTCCCATGAGCAGTTCTTC.

The V call is TRBV14, the J call TRBJ1-4; D uncertain. V lost 1 base, J lost 8 bases, and 20 bases lay in between. The CDR3 has 17 residues. Germline CDR1 and CDR2: SGHDN and FVKESK. CDR3 bases: TGTGCCAGCAGCCAAGGGTTTTATGGACTGACGGGGGAAAAACTGTTTTTT. This encodes CASSQGFYGLTGEKLFF.

This rearrangement joins TRBV7-8 to TRBJ1-2; no firm D call. With 2 bases removed from V and 3 bases from J, the gap between germline ends came to 4 bases. CDR1 is SGHVS, CDR2 FQNEAQ, per germline. The CDR3 is 12 amino acids. In DNA, the CDR3 is TGTGCCAGCAGCTTAAACGACTATGGCTACACCTTC. Its protein is CASSLNDYGYTF. Looking up the rest from reference TRBV7-8 and TRBJ1-2 gives the full variable domain: GAGVSQSPRYKVAKRGQDVALRCDPISGHVSLFWYQQALGQGPEFLTYFQNEAQLDKSGLPSDRFFAERPEGSVSTLKIQRTQQEDSAVYLCASSLNDYGYTFGSGTRLTVV.

The rearrangement uses TRBV5-1 and TRBJ2-3; 12 nucleotides align to TRBD2. J was trimmed by 6 bases and V by 0 bases; bases with no gene match: 5. Germline V gene lookup returns CDR1 SGHRS and CDR2 YFSETQ. The CDR3 has 16 amino acids. The CDR3 is CASSLGLAGEVDTQYF. The CDR3 nucleotides read TGCGCCAGCAGCTTGGGACTAGCGGGAGAGGTTGATACGCAGTATTTT.

The V call is TRBV7-8, the J call TRBJ1-1, with 11 nucleotides matching TRBD1. The CDR3 has 16 residues. The trim removed 3 bases at V and 6 bases at J, leaving 9 bases unmatched. Germline V CDR1 and CDR2: SGHVS, FQNEAQ. The CDR3 sequence: CASSLPRDRGIAEAFF. Written as DNA, the CDR3 is TGTGCCAGCAGCTTGCCCAGGGACAGGGGGATTGCTGAAGCTTTCTTT.

This clonotype came up a few times. J is TRBJ1-2 and V is TRBV29-1, with 8 bases identical to TRBD1. The CDR3 is 14 residues long. Unmatched junction bases numbered 6, after V lost 3 bases and J lost 3 bases. The V gene's germline CDR1 is SQVTM and CDR2 ANQGSEA. The CDR3, as DNA: TGCAGCGTTGACCGTCAGGGGGCGTACTATGGCTACACCTTC. Encoded protein: CSVDRQGAYYGYTF.

This clonotype was recorded a few times. The chain carries TRBV24-1 and TRBJ2-3, with 7 bases aligning to TRBD2. V lost 5 bases, J lost 6 bases, and 4 bases stayed unmatched. The CDR3 consists of 13 residues. Germline assignment: CDR1 KGHDR and CDR2 SFDVKD. In DNA, the CDR3 is TGTGCCACCAGTGTCTCGCGGGAGGATACGCAGTATTTT. Translated: CATSVSREDTQYF.

V is TRBV4-2 and J is TRBJ2-2; TRBD2 matches at 7 bases. This CDR3 is 16 amino acids long. Germline lookup yields CDR1 LGHNA and CDR2 YNFKEQ. V was clipped by 1 base and J by 0 bases; unmatched bases: 2. CDR3 loop: CASSQASGTNTGELFF. In nucleotides, the CDR3 is TGTGCCAGCAGCCAAGCTAGCGGAACGAACACCGGGGAGCTGTTTTTT.

At least ten counts were recorded for this clonotype. One end of the junction is discordant with germline, which a read error may explain. This chain uses TRBV7-2 with TRBJ2-5, with 12 bases aligning to TRBD2. Germline loops: CDR1 SGHTA, CDR2 FQGNSA. This CDR3 region has 16 residues. Here the CDR3 reads CASSFGLAGLQETQYF. The CDR3 nucleotides read TGCGCCAGCAGCTTTGGACTAGCGGGACTCCAAGAGACCCAGTACTTC.

The chain employs TRBV7-9 and TRBJ2-1; the D is unclear. Looked up from germline, CDR1 is SEHNR and CDR2 is FQNEAQ (reference sequence). The V end lost 1 base, the J end lost 8 bases, and 21 bases lay between the germline ends. CDR3 length equals 17 residues. CDR3 amino acids: CASSLVVGFPAFDEQFF. The CDR3 DNA reads TGTGCCAGCAGCTTAGTAGTCGGTTTCCCGGCTTTTGATGAGCAGTTCTTC.

This chain joins TRBV2 and TRBJ2-5; 8 positions agree with TRBD1. The CDR3 spans 15 residues. Germline loops: CDR1 SNHLY, CDR2 FYNNEI. V shed 2 bases, J shed 1 base, and the junction held 3 bases outside the gene matches. CDR3 region: CASSEYRGAQETQYF. DNA of the CDR3: TGTGCCAGCAGTGAATACAGGGGGGCCCAAGAGACCCAGTACTTC.

This clonotype has more than one count but fewer than ten. This chain connects TRBV20-1 to TRBJ2-4; D may be TRBD1 (5 bases). Germline V CDR1 and CDR2: DFQATT, SNEGSKA (reference sequence). The CDR3 is 15 residues long. V was pared by 4 bases and J by 8 bases, with 21 bases between. CDR3 region: CSAKTLVGVGDIQYF. The CDR3 DNA follows: TGCAGTGCTAAGACCTTGGTAGGAGTAGGGGACATTCAGTACTTC.

V is TRBV20-1 and J is TRBJ2-7; D may be TRBD2 (5 bases). The germline gives CDR1 DFQATT, CDR2 SNEGSKA (reference sequence). There are 14 residues in the CDR3. Deletions cut 3 bases from V and 0 bases from J, with 12 bases between. For the CDR3, the DNA is TGCAGTGCTAGGGACTCCCCTAGCTCCTACGAGCAGTACTTC. It encodes CSARDSPSSYEQYF.

Only a few counts were recorded for this clonotype. The V call is TRBV4-1, the J call TRBJ1-6; D perhaps matches TRBD1 (5 bases). The germline V gene encodes CDR1 MGHRA and CDR2 YSYEKL. This CDR3 spans 16 amino acids. The V end was cut by 4 bases, the J end by 4 bases, with 14 bases between. CDR3 sequence reads: CASSLNSGTYNSPLHF. The CDR3 coding sequence is TGCGCCAGCAGCCTAAACTCCGGGACTTATAATTCACCCCTCCACTTT.

This clonotype was recorded a few times. The V call is TRBV5-1, the J call TRBJ2-1; 8 bases align to TRBD1. In germline, CDR1 is SGHRS, CDR2 YFSETQ. CDR3 size: 15 residues. V was pared by 4 bases and J by 6 bases, with 9 bases of the junction left unmatched. For the CDR3, the DNA is TGCGCCAGCAGCCCGGGACAGGCCCCCTCCAATGAGCAGTTCTTC. Protein: CASSPGQAPSNEQFF. Complete variable domain (other parts from reference TRBV5-1 and TRBJ2-1): KAGVTQTPRYLIKTRGQQVTLSCSPISGHRSVSWYQQTPGQGLQFLFEYFSETQRNKGNFPGRFSGRQFSNSRSEMNVSTLELGDSALYLCASSPGQAPSNEQFFGPGTRLTVL.

In DNA form, the CDR3 reads TGTGCCAGCAGCCGTAGAGTAGCGGGGGGGCAAGACGAGCAGTTCTTC. Its protein is CASSRRVAGGQDEQFF. The V call is TRBV7-2, the J call TRBJ2-1; 11 positions agree with TRBD2. Trimming cost V 5 bases and J 10 bases; bases outside gene matches: 13. Germline CDR1 is SGHTA and CDR2 is FQGNSA. The CDR3 sequence is 16 residues long.

This chain uses TRBV20-1 with TRBJ1-1; D ambiguous. Germline CDR1 and CDR2: DFQATT and SNEGSKA (reference sequence). The CDR3 is made up of 14 amino acids. Trimming left V 1 base short and J 3 bases short, with 12 bases between. The CDR3 sequence is CSARANPGDTEAFF. CDR3 DNA: TGCAGTGCTAGAGCCAATCCCGGGGACACTGAAGCTTTCTTT.

J is TRBJ2-7 and V is TRBV28; D might be TRBD2 (6 bases). Trimming took off 6 bases at V and 2 bases at J, with 14 bases between the two ends. This CDR3 has 14 amino acids. Germline values: CDR1 MDHEN, CDR2 SYDVKM. This CDR3 is CASRVGGGPYEQYF. CDR3 DNA sequence: TGTGCCAGCAGGGTGGGCGGAGGGCCCTACGAGCAGTACTTC. Looking up the rest from reference TRBV28 and TRBJ2-7 gives the full variable domain: DVKVTQSSRYLVKRTGEKVFLECVQDMDHENMFWYRQDPGLGLRLIYFSYDVKMKEKGDIPEGYSVSREKKERFSLILESASTNQTSMYLCASRVGGGPYEQYFGPGTRLTVT.

In this sample, this clonotype turned up a few times. The chain employs TRBV5-1 and TRBJ1-6; 8 nucleotides line up with TRBD1. Per the germline V gene, CDR1 is SGHRS and CDR2 is YFSETQ. Trimming cost V 4 bases and J 11 bases; bases outside gene matches: 8. The CDR3 loop spans 14 amino acids. CDR3 DNA: TGCGCCAGCAGCGCCGGGACAGGAGACCCACCCCTCCACTTT. Protein sequence: CASSAGTGDPPLHF.

The V call is TRBV29-1, the J call TRBJ2-1, with TRBD2 matching over 8 bases. The trim removed 5 bases at V and 2 bases at J, leaving 2 bases unmatched. The CDR3 spans 13 residues. In germline, CDR1 is SQVTM, CDR2 ANQGSEA. CDR3 protein: CSVRGLAYNEQFF. The CDR3 DNA reads as TGCAGCGTTCGGGGACTAGCCTACAATGAGCAGTTCTTC.